This entry lists 25 T cell receptor beta chains sequenced from one sample in a study of technical replicates of blood from a handful of donors. The method was immunoSEQ multiplex PCR; TCRdb's version includes in-frame clones alone and lacks a portion of them. Among approximately 82,000 clones listed, 75% to 95% were seen once. The source material was T cells isolated from PBMCs. The receptors were gathered from a human donor in good health. Some clones in this sample may be carry-over from other donors' samples.

In DNA, the CDR3 is TGTGCCAGCAGCTTGGAAGGGACAGGGGGCTGGGAGACCCAGTACTTC. Its protein product is CASSLEGTGGWETQYF. The chain combines TRBV7-2 with TRBJ2-5, with 12 bases matching TRBD1. In germline, CDR1 is SGHTA, CDR2 FQGNSA. Losses at the gene ends were 3 bases for V and 5 bases for J; bases not matched to a gene: 7. There are 16 residues in the CDR3.

J is TRBJ2-2 and V is TRBV6-1; 8 bases are shared with TRBD1. The CDR3 extends over 17 amino acids. V was pared by 4 bases and J by 6 bases, with 13 bases of the junction left unmatched. The germline gives CDR1 MNHNS, CDR2 SASEGT. CDR3 amino acids: CASSASLTGGRSGELFF. As DNA, the CDR3 is TGTGCCAGCAGTGCCTCCCTAACAGGGGGGAGGTCCGGGGAGCTGTTTTTT.

The chain combines TRBV7-9 with TRBJ2-2; D is possibly TRBD2 (5 bases). CDR3 length: 16 amino acids. Germline values: CDR1 SEHNR, CDR2 FQNEAQ (reference sequence). V lost 4 bases to trimming and J lost 2 bases, with 14 bases between them. CDR3 in amino acids: CASSSTNGVNTGELFF. The CDR3 DNA is TGTGCCAGCAGCTCGACTAATGGGGTCAACACCGGGGAGCTGTTTTTT.

This clone was seen a single time. The chain combines TRBV21-1 with TRBJ2-5; the DNA was not compared with TRBD2, the D call given in the table. TRBV21-1 is assigned pseudogene status. The CDR3 consists of 12 residues. CDR3 amino acids: CAKNNSRETQYF. The CDR3 DNA reads as TGTGCCAAAAACAATAGCCGGGAGACCCAGTACTTC.

The gene calls are TRBV7-3 and TRBJ2-5; the match to TRBD1 covers 8 bases. Germline CDR1 is SGHTA and CDR2 is FQGTGA. The J segment lost 5 bases and the V segment lost 5 bases, leaving 10 bases of the junction unmatched. The CDR3 is 15 residues long. The DNA for the CDR3 is TGTGCCAGCAGCCCGGACAGGGTCCGGAGGGAGACCCAGTACTTC. Translating gives CASSPDRVRRETQYF. Full variable domain (remainder filled in from reference TRBV7-3 and TRBJ2-5): GAGVSQTPSNKVTEKGKYVELRCDPISGHTALYWYRQSLGQGPEFLIYFQGTGAADDSGLPNDRFFAVRPEGSVSTLKIQRTERGDSAVYLCASSPDRVRRETQYFGPGTRLLVL.

The J gene is TRBJ2-5, the V gene TRBV10-3; tentatively, D is TRBD1 (6 bases). CDR1 ENHRY and CDR2 SYGVKD come from the germline V gene. V was shortened by 10 bases and J by 1 base, with 16 bases between the two germline ends. This CDR3 has 14 amino acids. The CDR3 sequence: CATDAVGAQETQYF. The CDR3 region has the DNA TGTGCCACTGACGCGGTGGGGGCCCAAGAGACCCAGTACTTC.

This rearrangement joins TRBV7-6 to TRBJ2-7, with unresolved D. Trimming left V 5 bases short and J 6 bases short, with 11 bases between. Germline V gives CDR1 SGHVS, CDR2 FNYEAQ. The CDR3 length is 12 residues. The CDR3: CASSPSAGEQYF. The DNA of the CDR3 is TGTGCCAGCAGCCCGAGTGCCGGCGAGCAGTACTTC.

The chain uses TRBV14 and TRBJ2-5, with 12 nucleotides matching TRBD2. CDR1 is SGHDN, CDR2 FVKESK, per germline. V gave up 3 bases and J gave up 4 bases; unmatched junction bases: 9. The CDR3 is made up of 17 amino acids. The CDR3 loop reads CASSHYLAGGYTETQYF. In DNA, the CDR3 is TGTGCCAGCAGCCATTATCTAGCGGGAGGGTATACAGAGACCCAGTACTTC.

The V call is TRBV7-3, the J call TRBJ2-2; 10 bases align to TRBD1. Germline values: CDR1 SGHTA, CDR2 FQGTGA. The length of the CDR3 is 17 residues. Trimming took 5 bases from V and 1 from J; bases not matched to a gene: 7. The CDR3 coding sequence is TGTGCCAGCAGCCAAACAGGACAGGGGGTGAACACCGGGGAGCTGTTTTTT. This gives the protein CASSQTGQGVNTGELFF.

In DNA, the CDR3 is TGTGCCAGCAGCCGGGGGGGGGACTATGGCTACACCTTC. It yields the protein CASSRGGDYGYTF. J is TRBJ1-2 and V is TRBV5-6, with a tentative D call TRBD1 (5 bases). The CDR3 spans 13 residues. In germline, CDR1 is SGHDT, CDR2 YYEEEE. Trimming took off 4 bases at V and 3 bases at J, with 10 bases between the two ends.

This chain connects TRBV5-1 to TRBJ1-4; D not certain. CDR3 length: 13 residues. V lost 0 bases, J lost 4 bases, and 4 bases lay in between. Looked up from germline, CDR1 is SGHRS and CDR2 is YFSETQ. CDR3 amino acids: CASSLAYNEKLFF. The CDR3 DNA follows: TGCGCCAGCAGCTTGGCCTATAATGAAAAACTGTTTTTT.

This sequence joins TRBV13 and TRBJ2-1; a weak D match, TRBD2 (5 bases). Per germline, CDR1 PRHDT and CDR2 FYEKMQ (reference sequence). The CDR3 is 14 amino acids. V was trimmed by 5 bases and J by 2 bases, leaving 10 bases between them. As DNA, the CDR3 is TGTGCCAGCAGCCTGGACTGGACCTACAATGAGCAGTTCTTC. The encoded protein is CASSLDWTYNEQFF.

This clone was recorded only once. This sequence joins TRBV5-1 and TRBJ2-5, with D unclear. Looked up from germline, CDR1 is SGHRS and CDR2 is YFSETQ. The CDR3 contains 14 residues. V shed 3 bases and J shed 1 base, with 10 bases lying between them. DNA of the CDR3: TGCGCCAGCAGCTGGTCGGTCTCCCAAGAGACCCAGTACTTC. It yields the protein CASSWSVSQETQYF.

This clone was seen once. V and J are TRBV4-3 and TRBJ2-6; D is uncertain. The germline CDR1 and CDR2 sequences are LGHNA and YSLEER. V dropped 0 bases and J dropped 0 bases, with 9 bases sitting between them. The CDR3 is made up of 17 amino acids. The CDR3 loop is CASSQEHIFSGANVLTF. CDR3 coding DNA: TGCGCCAGCAGCCAAGAACACATCTTCTCTGGGGCCAACGTCCTGACTTTC.

The genes are TRBV5-4 and TRBJ2-7; D ambiguous. In germline, CDR1 is SGHNT, CDR2 YYREEE (reference sequence). CDR3 length equals 12 residues. Trimming took 2 bases from V and 5 from J, leaving 8 bases between them. The CDR3, as DNA: TGTGCCAGCAGCTTTTTCCGGGACGAGCAGTACTTC. Amino acids: CASSFFRDEQYF.

This clone was counted once. The V and J genes are TRBV6-5 and TRBJ2-7, with 7 positions matching TRBD2. CDR1 MNHEY and CDR2 SVGAGI come from the germline V gene. This CDR3 has 14 residues. With V trimmed by 2 bases and J by 2 bases, 3 bases remained unmatched. This chain's CDR3 is CASSYTGRTYEQYF. The CDR3, as DNA: TGTGCCAGCAGTTACACCGGGAGGACCTACGAGCAGTACTTC.

This clone was seen more than once but under ten times. The chain employs TRBV20-1 and TRBJ1-2, with 7 nucleotides matching TRBD1. The V gene's germline CDR1 is DFQATT and CDR2 SNEGSKA (reference sequence). The CDR3 has 11 amino acids. Trimming at V came to 3 bases and at J to 6 bases, leaving 1 base not matched to a gene. The CDR3 DNA sequence: TGCAGTGCTAGCAGGGGGGATGGCTACACCTTC. Its protein is CSASRGDGYTF.

Notes on this clone: A read error may account for a junction end that differs from germline. The chain carries TRBV29-1 and TRBJ1-1; the D gene is possibly TRBD1 (5 bases). The CDR3 is 12 residues long. In germline, CDR1 is SQVTM, CDR2 ANQGSEA. Here the CDR3 reads CSWTKVLSEAFF. The DNA for the CDR3 is TGTTCCTGGACAAAAGTTTTATCTGAAGCTTTCTTT.

V gene TRBV7-2 combines with J gene TRBJ2-2; 10 bases line up with TRBD1. J was trimmed by 6 bases and V by 1 base; bases with no gene match: 8. Germline assignment: CDR1 SGHTA and CDR2 FQGNSA. This CDR3 is built from 17 residues. The CDR3: CASSLVRGQGNPGELFF. For the CDR3, the DNA is TGTGCCAGCAGCTTAGTTAGGGGACAGGGGAATCCCGGGGAGCTGTTTTTT.

V and J are TRBV30 and TRBJ2-7; 9 positions match TRBD2. CDR1 GTSNPN and CDR2 SVGIG come from the germline V gene (reference sequence). The V segment lost 0 bases and the J segment 2 bases; nucleotides outside the gene matches: 5. The CDR3 has 15 amino acids. The CDR3 is CAWSVEREATYEQYF. In DNA form, the CDR3 reads TGTGCCTGGAGTGTTGAGCGGGAGGCCACCTACGAGCAGTACTTC.

CDR3: CASSLQGSTEAFF. In DNA form, the CDR3 reads TGTGCCAGCAGTTTGCAGGGAAGTACTGAAGCTTTCTTT. The V and J genes are TRBV6-5 and TRBJ1-1, with D possibly matching TRBD1 (5 bases). This CDR3 is 13 amino acids long. Germline lookup yields CDR1 MNHEY and CDR2 SVGAGI. Trimming stripped 4 bases from V and 5 bases from J, with 11 bases between.

In regard to this clone: This specimen includes other DNA sequences encoding the same CDR3. The CDR3 region has the DNA TGCGCCAGCAGCTTGGACAGGGGTCGTGGCTACACCTTC. Residues: CASSLDRGRGYTF. The chain carries TRBV5-1 and TRBJ1-2, with TRBD1 identical over 7 bases. V dropped 0 bases and J dropped 7; count of bases not matched to a gene: 3. Germline CDR1 is SGHRS and CDR2 is YFSETQ. The CDR3 is 13 amino acids.

The rearrangement uses TRBV6-6 and TRBJ1-2, with D possibly being TRBD1 (6 bases). Germline values: CDR1 MNHNY, CDR2 SVGAGI (reference sequence). This CDR3 comprises 13 residues. Deletions cut 10 bases from V and 7 bases from J, with 19 bases between. CDR3: CATLFTGLFGYTF. The DNA of the CDR3 is TGTGCCACCTTGTTTACAGGGTTGTTTGGCTACACCTTC.

The chain couples TRBV21-1 to TRBJ2-2; TRBD1, as called in the table, went unchecked against the DNA. TRBV21-1 is an annotated pseudogene. The CDR3 spans 18 residues. The CDR3 nucleotides are TGTGCCACCCTAGTGTGCGACAGGGTATTAACGAACACCGGGGAGCTGTTTTTT. This sequence encodes CATLVCDRVLTNTGELFF.

This clone was seen a few times. The chain couples TRBV9 to TRBJ2-2, with TRBD1 matching over 11 bases. The ends lost 3 bases at V and 8 bases at J; junction bases unmatched: 6. The CDR3 is 15 residues long. Germline V gene lookup returns CDR1 SGDLS and CDR2 YYNGEE. The CDR3, as DNA: TGTGCCAGCAGCGCCCCGGGACAGGGGGATGGGGAGCTGTTTTTT. Amino acid sequence: CASSAPGQGDGELFF.